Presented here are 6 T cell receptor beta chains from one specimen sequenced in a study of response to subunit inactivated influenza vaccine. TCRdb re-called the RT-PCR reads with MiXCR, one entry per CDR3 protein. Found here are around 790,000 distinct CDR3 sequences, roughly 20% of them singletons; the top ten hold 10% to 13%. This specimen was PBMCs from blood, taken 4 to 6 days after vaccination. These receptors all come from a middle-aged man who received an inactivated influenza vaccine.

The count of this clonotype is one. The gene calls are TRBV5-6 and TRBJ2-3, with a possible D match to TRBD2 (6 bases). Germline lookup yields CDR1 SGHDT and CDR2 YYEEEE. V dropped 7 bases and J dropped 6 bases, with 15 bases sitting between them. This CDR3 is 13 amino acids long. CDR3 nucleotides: TGTGCCAGCGGAATTCGGGGGATGGATACGCAGTATTTT. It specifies CASGIRGMDTQYF.

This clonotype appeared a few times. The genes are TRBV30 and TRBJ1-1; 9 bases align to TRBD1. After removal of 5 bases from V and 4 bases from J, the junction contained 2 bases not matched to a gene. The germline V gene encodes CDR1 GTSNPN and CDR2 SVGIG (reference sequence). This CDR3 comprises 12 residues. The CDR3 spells CAWGQGSTEAFF. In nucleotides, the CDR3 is TGTGCCTGGGGACAGGGGAGCACTGAAGCTTTCTTT.

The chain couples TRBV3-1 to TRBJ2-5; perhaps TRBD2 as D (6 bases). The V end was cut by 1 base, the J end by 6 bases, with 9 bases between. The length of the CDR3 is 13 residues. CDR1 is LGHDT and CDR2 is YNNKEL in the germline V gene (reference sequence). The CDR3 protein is CASSQGGEKTQYF. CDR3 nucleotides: TGTGCCAGCAGCCAAGGGGGGGAAAAGACCCAGTACTTC.

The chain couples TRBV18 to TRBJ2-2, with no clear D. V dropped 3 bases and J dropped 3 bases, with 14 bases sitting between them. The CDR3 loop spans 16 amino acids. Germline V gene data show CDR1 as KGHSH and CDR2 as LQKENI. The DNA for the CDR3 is TGTGCCAGCTCACCCTCCGGGCCCGGGTACACCGGGGAGCTGTTTTTT. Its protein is CASSPSGPGYTGELFF.

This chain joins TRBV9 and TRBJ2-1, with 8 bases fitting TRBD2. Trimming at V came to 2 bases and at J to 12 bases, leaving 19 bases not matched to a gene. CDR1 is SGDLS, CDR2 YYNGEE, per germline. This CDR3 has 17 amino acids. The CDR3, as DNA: TGTGCCAGCAGCGTGCGCCCGGGGGGCAACGGGGGGGATGGGCAGTTCTTC. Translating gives CASSVRPGGNGGDGQFF.

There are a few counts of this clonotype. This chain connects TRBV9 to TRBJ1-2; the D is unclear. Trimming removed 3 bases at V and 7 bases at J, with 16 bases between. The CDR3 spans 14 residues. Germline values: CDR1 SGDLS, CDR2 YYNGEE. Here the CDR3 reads CASSASEELSGYTF. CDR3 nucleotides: TGTGCCAGCAGCGCCTCCGAGGAATTAAGTGGCTACACCTTC.